A single sample is the source of the 30 T cell receptor beta chains below, sequenced in a study of PD-1 blockade in mismatch repair-deficient tumors. Generated by immunoSEQ multiplex PCR, the TCRdb table keeps only in-frame clones and is missing some. This repertoire shows 50,000 or so clones, 77% found once; its top ten account for less than 3.5%. The starting material was PBMCs, obtained before pembrolizumab treatment. The receptor source for this set is an adult with mismatch repair-deficient cancer.

The V and J genes are TRBV5-4 and TRBJ1-2; TRBD1 aligns across 9 bases. There are 14 residues in the CDR3. V trimming: 4 bases; J trimming: 4 bases; junction bases outside the gene matches: 5. Germline loops: CDR1 SGHNT, CDR2 YYREEE (reference sequence). Here the CDR3 reads CASSLDRGVYGYTF. CDR3 in DNA: TGTGCCAGCAGCCTGGACAGGGGAGTCTATGGCTACACCTTC.

The chain recombines TRBV6-6 with TRBJ1-5; no definite D call. This CDR3 spans 13 amino acids. In germline, CDR1 is MNHNY, CDR2 SVGAGI (reference sequence). V shed 6 bases and J shed 0 bases, with 6 bases lying between them. CDR3 residues: CASSSFSNQPQHF. The DNA for the CDR3 is TGTGCCAGCAGCTCCTTTAGCAATCAGCCCCAGCATTTT.

The chain links TRBV27 to TRBJ2-1; D ambiguous. Trimming cost V 6 bases and J 0 bases, with 18 bases left between them. The germline CDR1 and CDR2 sequences are MNHEY and SMNVEV (reference sequence). This CDR3 spans 17 amino acids. This chain's CDR3 is CASSPQTFSSSYNEQFF. The CDR3 DNA is TGTGCCAGCAGCCCTCAGACGTTTAGCAGCTCCTACAATGAGCAGTTCTTC.

This clone was seen more than once but under ten times. V usage is TRBV6-5 and J usage is TRBJ2-6, with unresolved D. With 11 bases removed from V and 2 bases from J, the gap between germline ends came to 10 bases. This CDR3 has 13 amino acids. Germline V gives CDR1 MNHEY, CDR2 SVGAGI. The chain's CDR3 is CAALSTGANVLTF. DNA of the CDR3: TGTGCCGCCCTAAGCACTGGGGCCAACGTCCTGACTTTC.

This chain links TRBV13 with TRBJ1-3; D unclear. Germline CDR1 is PRHDT and CDR2 is FYEKMQ (reference sequence). The V end was cut by 0 bases, the J end by 0 bases, with 6 bases between. The CDR3 totals 15 residues. CDR3 residues: CASSLGRSSGNTIYF. CDR3 bases: TGTGCCAGCAGCTTAGGCCGCAGCTCTGGAAACACCATATATTTT.

The rearrangement uses TRBV27 and TRBJ2-7, with 12 bases matching TRBD2. Germline CDR1 MNHEY, CDR2 SMNVEV (reference sequence). The CDR3 has 17 residues. The junction had 12 bases not matched to a gene; V was cut back by 6 bases and J by 3 bases. The CDR3 sequence: CASRSYLAGGPIYEQYF. In nucleotides, the CDR3 is TGTGCCAGCAGGTCATACCTAGCGGGAGGGCCAATCTACGAGCAGTACTTC.

The CDR3 DNA reads TGTGCCAGCAGTCGAGACGTGAACACTGAAGCTTTCTTT. This codes for CASSRDVNTEAFF. This sequence joins TRBV6-4 and TRBJ1-1; D gene ambiguous. From germline, CDR1 is MRHNA and CDR2 SNTAGT. V shed 5 bases and J shed 0 bases, with 7 bases lying between them. This CDR3 has 13 residues.

This chain uses TRBV5-1 with TRBJ1-2; TRBD1 might be the D (5 bases). The CDR3 has 16 residues. V shed 4 bases and J shed 0 bases, with 16 bases lying between them. The germline gives CDR1 SGHRS, CDR2 YFSETQ. The CDR3, as DNA: TGCGCCAGCAGCCTCAAGGGACTGAACTCTAACTATGGCTACACCTTC. Amino acid sequence: CASSLKGLNSNYGYTF.

The rearrangement joins TRBV13 to TRBJ2-7; TRBD2 agrees at 12 bases. J was trimmed by 6 bases and V by 0 bases; bases with no gene match: 3. The germline V gene has CDR1 PRHDT and CDR2 FYEKMQ (reference sequence). This CDR3 has 15 residues. The CDR3 loop reads CASSLGRLAGAEQYF. The CDR3 region has the DNA TGTGCCAGCAGCTTAGGCCGACTAGCGGGAGCCGAGCAGTACTTC.

The chain recombines TRBV6-1 with TRBJ1-5; no reliable D call. This CDR3 contains 13 residues. Per the germline V gene, CDR1 is MNHNS and CDR2 is SASEGT. The germline V and J ends were trimmed by 6 bases and 5 bases, with 11 bases remaining between them. In DNA, the CDR3 is TGTGCCAGCAGCTCCACCGCCTATCAGCCCCAGCATTTT. Translated: CASSSTAYQPQHF.

V usage is TRBV27 and J usage is TRBJ2-5, with 11 bases identical to TRBD2. The CDR3 is 14 amino acids. V lost 4 bases and J lost 5; bases outside the gene matches: 3. The V gene's germline CDR1 is MNHEY and CDR2 SMNVEV (reference sequence). CDR3 nucleotide sequence: TGTGCCAGCAGTTCACTAGCGGGAGTGGAGACCCAGTACTTC. Translating gives CASSSLAGVETQYF.

Remarks on this clone: Additional DNA sequences in this sample encode the identical CDR3. The genes are TRBV9 and TRBJ2-2; D is ambiguous. The CDR3 has 15 amino acids. V dropped 0 bases and J dropped 1 base, with 7 bases sitting between them. In germline, CDR1 is SGDLS, CDR2 YYNGEE. The CDR3 is CASSVVGGNTGELFF. DNA for the CDR3: TGTGCCAGCAGCGTAGTGGGCGGGAACACCGGGGAGCTGTTTTTT.

This clone has just a few counts. The chain is built from TRBV15 and TRBJ1-4; 7 nucleotides agree with TRBD1. The germline CDR1 and CDR2 sequences are LNHNV and YYDKDF (reference sequence). V trimming: 4 bases; J trimming: 7 bases; junction bases outside the gene matches: 15. The CDR3 totals 17 residues. The CDR3 is CATSTRKGTAVSEKLFF. The CDR3 coding sequence is TGTGCCACCAGCACAAGGAAAGGGACAGCTGTGAGTGAAAAACTGTTTTTT.

This chain joins TRBV5-4 and TRBJ2-5, with TRBD2 matching 10 bases. The CDR3 totals 16 residues. V dropped 3 bases and J dropped 0; count of bases not matched to a gene: 5. Germline lookup yields CDR1 SGHNT and CDR2 YYREEE (reference sequence). CDR3 loop: CASSSPGLAHQETQYF. In nucleotides, the CDR3 is TGTGCCAGCAGCTCTCCGGGACTAGCGCACCAAGAGACCCAGTACTTC.

The chain links TRBV12-5 to TRBJ1-5, with D tentatively TRBD1 (5 bases). CDR1 is LGHNT and CDR2 is FRNRAP in the germline V gene. The V and J ends lost 3 bases and 7 bases respectively, with 16 bases between them. The CDR3 totals 15 residues. The CDR3 spells CASGFPLGEGQPQHF. Here the CDR3 DNA reads TGTGCTAGTGGTTTCCCCCTGGGGGAAGGACAGCCCCAGCATTTT.

The chain couples TRBV6-1 to TRBJ1-2, with a weak D call TRBD1 (5 bases). The CDR3 consists of 14 residues. CDR1 is MNHNS, CDR2 SASEGT, per germline. The V gene lost 1 base and the J gene lost 0 bases, with 6 bases spanning the gap. Here the CDR3 DNA reads TGTGCCAGCAGTGAAGAACAGGCTAACTATGGCTACACCTTC. Translated: CASSEEQANYGYTF.

This CDR3 is CASSLSGGNTEAFF. CDR3 bases: TGTGCCAGCAGCCTGTCAGGGGGGAACACTGAAGCTTTCTTT. V is TRBV6-1 and J is TRBJ1-1; 7 bases match TRBD1. The CDR3 loop spans 14 amino acids. V was clipped by 6 bases and J by 1 base; unmatched bases: 5. Germline V lookup: CDR1 MNHNS, CDR2 SASEGT.

This chain uses TRBV6-5 with TRBJ2-1; either TRBD1 or TRBD2 may fit D (5 bases each). Between the trimmed V and J ends, which lost 8 bases and 7 bases, there was a span of 9 bases. Looked up from germline, CDR1 is MNHEY and CDR2 is SVGAGI. This CDR3 is 11 amino acids long. In DNA form, the CDR3 reads TGTGCCAGCCGCGAGGGGAATGAGCAGTTCTTC. Residues: CASREGNEQFF.

This clone appeared a few times. The chain employs TRBV10-3 and TRBJ1-1; a possible D gene is TRBD1 (5 bases). V shed 6 bases and J shed 1 base, with 9 bases lying between them. The length of the CDR3 is 13 residues. Per the germline V gene, CDR1 is ENHRY and CDR2 is SYGVKD. CDR3 protein: CAIRTAQNTEAFF. The CDR3 nucleotides read TGTGCCATCAGGACAGCTCAGAACACTGAAGCTTTCTTT.

The table lists this clone with a count of one. The V call is TRBV27, the J call TRBJ2-1; D gene uncertain. This CDR3 is built from 14 residues. CDR1 MNHEY and CDR2 SMNVEV come from the germline V gene (reference sequence). Trimming pared 2 bases from V and 9 bases from J, leaving 14 bases between. The CDR3 DNA reads as TGTGCCAGCAGTTTAGGCAGTGATAGGAGTGAGCAGTTCTTC. Protein sequence: CASSLGSDRSEQFF.

The chain uses TRBV6-5 and TRBJ2-2; no clear D. The germline V and J ends were trimmed by 2 bases and 5 bases, with 6 bases remaining between them. There are 13 residues in the CDR3. Germline CDR1 and CDR2: MNHEY and SVGAGI. CDR3 bases: TGTGCCAGCAGTTACGCGACTACCGGGGAGCTGTTTTTT. Translated, it gives CASSYATTGELFF.

The chain uses TRBV5-1 and TRBJ1-2; tentative D call: TRBD1 (6 bases). Per the germline V gene, CDR1 is SGHRS and CDR2 is YFSETQ. V lost 4 bases and J 0 bases, leaving 13 bases between the germline ends. The CDR3 is 15 residues long. CDR3 residues: CASSPNRDANYGYTF. CDR3 DNA sequence: TGCGCCAGCAGCCCGAACAGGGATGCTAACTATGGCTACACCTTC. The whole variable domain, remainder taken from reference TRBV5-1 and TRBJ1-2, is KAGVTQTPRYLIKTRGQQVTLSCSPISGHRSVSWYQQTPGQGLQFLFEYFSETQRNKGNFPGRFSGRQFSNSRSEMNVSTLELGDSALYLCASSPNRDANYGYTFGSGTRLTVV.

This clone came up once. The chain is built from TRBV7-2 and TRBJ1-1; D possibly corresponds to TRBD1 (6 bases). V lost 1 base to trimming and J lost 4 bases, with 16 bases between them. Per the germline V gene, CDR1 is SGHTA and CDR2 is FQGNSA. The length of the CDR3 is 16 residues. The CDR3 reads CASSLGPRGLATEAFF. As DNA, the CDR3 is TGTGCCAGCAGCTTAGGCCCCAGGGGCCTCGCCACTGAAGCTTTCTTT.

The rearrangement uses TRBV14 and TRBJ1-1; D unresolved. The CDR3 runs to 15 residues. Deletions cut 0 bases from V and 1 base from J, with 9 bases between. Germline CDR1 and CDR2: SGHDN and FVKESK. The DNA of the CDR3 is TGTGCCAGCAGCCAAGAGTCCGGGAAGAACACTGAAGCTTTCTTT. It is translated as CASSQESGKNTEAFF. Supplemented by reference TRBV14 and TRBJ1-1, the full variable domain reads EAGVTQFPSHSVIEKGQTVTLRCDPISGHDNLYWYRRVMGKEIKFLLHFVKESKQDESGMPNNRFLAERTGGTYSTLKVQPAELEDSGVYFCASSQESGKNTEAFFGQGTRLTVV.

V and J are TRBV9 and TRBJ2-1, with a tentative D call TRBD2 (7 bases). V was clipped by 3 bases and J by 5 bases, with 15 bases between them. Germline V gene lookup returns CDR1 SGDLS and CDR2 YYNGEE. The CDR3 contains 15 residues. The CDR3 nucleotides read TGTGCCAGCAGCGCACTAGGGGGGGGAAACAATGAGCAGTTCTTC. Its translation is CASSALGGGNNEQFF.

The chain is built from TRBV18 and TRBJ2-3; no reliable D call. This CDR3 region has 11 residues. Germline CDR1 KGHSH, CDR2 LQKENI. Trimming shortened V by 3 bases and J by 4 bases, and 2 bases separated the two germline ends. Written as DNA, the CDR3 is TGTGCCAGCTCACCGGCAGATACGCAGTATTTT. Encoded protein: CASSPADTQYF.

The V and J genes are TRBV30 and TRBJ1-2; maybe TRBD1 (6 bases). Germline V gene sequence: CDR1 GTSNPN, CDR2 SVGIG (reference sequence). Trimming pared 3 bases from V and 8 bases from J, leaving 16 bases between. The CDR3 is made up of 13 amino acids. CDR3 in DNA: TGTGCCTGGAGAGCCGGACAGCTCGGAGGCTACACCTTC. It is translated as CAWRAGQLGGYTF.

The V and J genes are TRBV10-3 and TRBJ2-7; perhaps TRBD2 as D (6 bases). Germline values: CDR1 ENHRY, CDR2 SYGVKD. Trimming left V 8 bases short and J 1 base short, with 12 bases between. The CDR3 spans 13 residues. Written as DNA, the CDR3 is TGTGCCATCCGGGGGAGACTTTCCTACGAGCAGTACTTC. It encodes CAIRGRLSYEQYF.

The J gene is TRBJ2-3, the V gene TRBV13; tentative D call: TRBD2 (5 bases). Germline CDR1 PRHDT, CDR2 FYEKMQ (reference sequence). The V end lost 1 base, the J end lost 0 bases, and 8 bases lay between the germline ends. This CDR3 has 15 residues. The DNA for the CDR3 is TGTGCCAGCAGCTTAGTAGCGTATAGCACAGATACGCAGTATTTT. This translates into CASSLVAYSTDTQYF.

The table lists this clone with a count of one. The rearrangement uses TRBV4-3 and TRBJ2-1; D uncertain. The CDR3 sequence is 14 residues long. The V end lost 0 bases, the J end lost 6 bases, and 9 bases lay between the germline ends. The V gene's germline CDR1 is LGHNA and CDR2 YSLEER. CDR3 sequence (DNA): TGCGCCAGCAGCCAAGATCAAAGAGGCAATGAGCAGTTCTTC. This encodes CASSQDQRGNEQFF.